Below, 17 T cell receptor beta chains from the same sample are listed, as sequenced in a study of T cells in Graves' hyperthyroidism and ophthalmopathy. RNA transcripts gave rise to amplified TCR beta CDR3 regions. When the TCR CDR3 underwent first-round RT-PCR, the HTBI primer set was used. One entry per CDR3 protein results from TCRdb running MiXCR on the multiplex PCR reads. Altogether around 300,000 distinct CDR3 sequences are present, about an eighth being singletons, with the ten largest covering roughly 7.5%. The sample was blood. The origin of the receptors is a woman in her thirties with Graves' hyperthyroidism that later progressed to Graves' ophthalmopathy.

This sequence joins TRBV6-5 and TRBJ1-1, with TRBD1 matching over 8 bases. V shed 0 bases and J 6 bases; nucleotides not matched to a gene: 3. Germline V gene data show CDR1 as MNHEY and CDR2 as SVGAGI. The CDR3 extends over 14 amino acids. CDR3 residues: CASSYSGTGPEAFF. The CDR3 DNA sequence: TGTGCCAGCAGTTACTCCGGGACAGGACCTGAAGCTTTCTTT.

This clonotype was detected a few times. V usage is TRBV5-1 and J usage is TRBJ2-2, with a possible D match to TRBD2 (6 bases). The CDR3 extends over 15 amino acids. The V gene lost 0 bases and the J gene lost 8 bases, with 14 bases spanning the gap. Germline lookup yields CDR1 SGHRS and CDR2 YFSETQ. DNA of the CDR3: TGCGCCAGCAGCTTGGCGGGAGAGAAGACGGGGGAGCTGTTTTTT. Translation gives CASSLAGEKTGELFF.

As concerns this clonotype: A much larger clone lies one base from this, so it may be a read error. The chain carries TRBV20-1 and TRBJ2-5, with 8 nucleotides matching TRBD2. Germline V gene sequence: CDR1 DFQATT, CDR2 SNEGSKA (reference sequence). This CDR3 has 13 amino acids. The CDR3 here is CSAETSGQEAQYF. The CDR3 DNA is TGCAGTGCTGAAACTAGCGGACAAGAGGCCCAGTACTTC.

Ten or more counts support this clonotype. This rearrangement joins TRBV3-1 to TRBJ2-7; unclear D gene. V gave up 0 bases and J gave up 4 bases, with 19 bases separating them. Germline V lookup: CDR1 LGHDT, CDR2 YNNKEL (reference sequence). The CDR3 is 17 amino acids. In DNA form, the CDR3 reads TGTGCCAGCAGCCAAGATTCCAGAGATGAGTCCGTTTACGAGCAGTACTTC. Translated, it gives CASSQDSRDESVYEQYF.

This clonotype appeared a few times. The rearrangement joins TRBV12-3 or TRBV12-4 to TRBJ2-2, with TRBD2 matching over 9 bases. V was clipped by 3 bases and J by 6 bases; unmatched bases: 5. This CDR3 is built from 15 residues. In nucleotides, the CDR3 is TGTGCCAGCAGTTTCGCGGGAGGGCCCTCCGGGGAGCTGTTTTTT. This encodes CASSFAGGPSGELFF.

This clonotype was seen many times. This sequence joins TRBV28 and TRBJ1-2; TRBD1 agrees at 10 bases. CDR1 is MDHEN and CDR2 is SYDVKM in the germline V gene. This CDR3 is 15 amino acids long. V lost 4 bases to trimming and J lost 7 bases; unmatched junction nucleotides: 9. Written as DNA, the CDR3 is TGTGCCAGCAGTTCGACTCCGGGACAGGGGTCTGGCTACACCTTC. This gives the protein CASSSTPGQGSGYTF.

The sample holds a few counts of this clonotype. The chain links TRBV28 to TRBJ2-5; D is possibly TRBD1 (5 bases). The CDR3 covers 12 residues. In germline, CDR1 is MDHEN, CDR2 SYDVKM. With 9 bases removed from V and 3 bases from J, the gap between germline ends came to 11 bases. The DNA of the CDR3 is TGTGCCAGTATGGGGCAGAAAGAGACCCAGTACTTC. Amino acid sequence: CASMGQKETQYF.

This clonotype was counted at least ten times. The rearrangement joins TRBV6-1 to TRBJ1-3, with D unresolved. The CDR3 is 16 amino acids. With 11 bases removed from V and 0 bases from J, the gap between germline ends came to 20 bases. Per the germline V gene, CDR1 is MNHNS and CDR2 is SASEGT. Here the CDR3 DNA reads TGTGCCTCCAACAGCATATATGAAAGCTCTGGAAACACCATATATTTT. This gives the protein CASNSIYESSGNTIYF.

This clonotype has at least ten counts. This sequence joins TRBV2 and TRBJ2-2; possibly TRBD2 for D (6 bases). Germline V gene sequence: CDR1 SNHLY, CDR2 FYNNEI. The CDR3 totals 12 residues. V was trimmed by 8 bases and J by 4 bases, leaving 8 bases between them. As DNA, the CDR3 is TGTGCCAGCGGTAGCGGCACCGGGGAGCTGTTTTTT. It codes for CASGSGTGELFF.

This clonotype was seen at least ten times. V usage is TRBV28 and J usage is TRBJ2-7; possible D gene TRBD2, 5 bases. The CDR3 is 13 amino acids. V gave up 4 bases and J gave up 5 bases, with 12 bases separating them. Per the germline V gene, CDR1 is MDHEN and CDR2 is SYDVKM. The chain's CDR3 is CASSSNDGNEQYF. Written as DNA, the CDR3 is TGTGCCAGCAGTTCCAACGACGGGAACGAGCAGTACTTC. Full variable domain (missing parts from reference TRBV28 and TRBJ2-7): DVKVTQSSRYLVKRTGEKVFLECVQDMDHENMFWYRQDPGLGLRLIYFSYDVKMKEKGDIPEGYSVSREKKERFSLILESASTNQTSMYLCASSSNDGNEQYFGPGTRLTVT.

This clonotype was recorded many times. CDR3: CSAPGDSLDEQYF. CDR3 bases: TGCAGTGCCCCTGGGGACTCTTTGGACGAGCAGTACTTC. The genes are TRBV20-1 and TRBJ2-7; possibly TRBD2 for D (6 bases). This CDR3 contains 13 residues. Between the trimmed V and J ends, which lost 6 bases and 5 bases, there was a span of 17 bases. From germline, CDR1 is DFQATT and CDR2 SNEGSKA (reference sequence).

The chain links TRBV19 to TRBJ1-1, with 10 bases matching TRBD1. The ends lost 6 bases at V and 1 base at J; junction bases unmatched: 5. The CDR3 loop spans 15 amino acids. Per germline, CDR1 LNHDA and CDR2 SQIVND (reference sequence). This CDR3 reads CASRGQGKGNTEAFF. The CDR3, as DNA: TGTGCCAGTAGGGGACAGGGGAAGGGGAACACTGAAGCTTTCTTT. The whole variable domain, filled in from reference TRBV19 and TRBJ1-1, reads DGGITQSPKYLFRKEGQNVTLSCEQNLNHDAMYWYRQDPGQGLRLIYYSQIVNDFQKGDIAEGYSVSREKKESFPLTVTSAQKNPTAFYLCASRGQGKGNTEAFFGQGTRLTVV.

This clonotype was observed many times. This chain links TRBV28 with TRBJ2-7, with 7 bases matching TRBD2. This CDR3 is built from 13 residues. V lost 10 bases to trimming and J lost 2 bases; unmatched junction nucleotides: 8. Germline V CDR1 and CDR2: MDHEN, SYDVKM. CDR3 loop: CAIKRGGPYEQYF. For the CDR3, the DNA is TGTGCCATCAAACGCGGGGGACCCTACGAGCAGTACTTC.

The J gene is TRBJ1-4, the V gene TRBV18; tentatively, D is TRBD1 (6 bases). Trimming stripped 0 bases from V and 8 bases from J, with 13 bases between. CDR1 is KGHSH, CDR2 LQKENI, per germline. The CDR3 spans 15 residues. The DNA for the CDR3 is TGTGCCAGCTCACCACCGAGGTCACAGGGAGAAAAACTGTTTTTT. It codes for CASSPPRSQGEKLFF. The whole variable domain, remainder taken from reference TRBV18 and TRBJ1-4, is NAGVMQNPRHLVRRRGQEARLRCSPMKGHSHVYWYRQLPEEGLKFMVYLQKENIIDESGMPKERFSAEFPKEGPSILRIQQVVRGDSAAYFCASSPPRSQGEKLFFGSGTQLSVL.

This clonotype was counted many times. The CDR3: CASSFGHPQETQYF. The CDR3 DNA sequence: TGTGCCAGCAGCTTCGGCCACCCCCAAGAGACCCAGTACTTC. The chain couples TRBV7-2 to TRBJ2-5; no clear D gene. This CDR3 spans 14 amino acids. Trimming shortened V by 3 bases and J by 1 base, and 9 bases separated the two germline ends. Germline V lookup: CDR1 SGHTA, CDR2 FQGNSA.

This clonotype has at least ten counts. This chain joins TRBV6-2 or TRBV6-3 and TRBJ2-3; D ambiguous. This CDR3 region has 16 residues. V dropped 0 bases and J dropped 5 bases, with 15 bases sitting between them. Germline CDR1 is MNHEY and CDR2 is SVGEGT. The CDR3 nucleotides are TGTGCCAGCAGTTACTCGATTTACCCCTCTGGAGATACGCAGTATTTT. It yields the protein CASSYSIYPSGDTQYF.

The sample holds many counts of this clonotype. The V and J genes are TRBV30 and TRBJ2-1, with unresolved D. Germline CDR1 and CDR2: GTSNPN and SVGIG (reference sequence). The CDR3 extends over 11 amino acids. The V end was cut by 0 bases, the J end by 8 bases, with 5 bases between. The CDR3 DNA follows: TGTGCCTGGAGTGTAATCTATGAGCAGTTCTTC. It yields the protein CAWSVIYEQFF.